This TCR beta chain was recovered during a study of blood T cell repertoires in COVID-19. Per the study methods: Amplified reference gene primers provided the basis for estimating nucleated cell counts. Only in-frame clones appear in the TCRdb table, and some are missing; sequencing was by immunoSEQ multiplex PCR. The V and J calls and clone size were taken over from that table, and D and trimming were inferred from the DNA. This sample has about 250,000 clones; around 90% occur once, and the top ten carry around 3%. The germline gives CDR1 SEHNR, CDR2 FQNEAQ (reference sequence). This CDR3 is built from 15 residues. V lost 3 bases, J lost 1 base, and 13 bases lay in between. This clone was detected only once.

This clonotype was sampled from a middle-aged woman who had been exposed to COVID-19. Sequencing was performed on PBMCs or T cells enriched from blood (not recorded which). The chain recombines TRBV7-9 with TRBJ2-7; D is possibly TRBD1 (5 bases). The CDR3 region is CASSFPQGTSYEQYF. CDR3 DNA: TGTGCCAGCAGCTTCCCTCAGGGAACATCCTACGAGCAGTACTTC.